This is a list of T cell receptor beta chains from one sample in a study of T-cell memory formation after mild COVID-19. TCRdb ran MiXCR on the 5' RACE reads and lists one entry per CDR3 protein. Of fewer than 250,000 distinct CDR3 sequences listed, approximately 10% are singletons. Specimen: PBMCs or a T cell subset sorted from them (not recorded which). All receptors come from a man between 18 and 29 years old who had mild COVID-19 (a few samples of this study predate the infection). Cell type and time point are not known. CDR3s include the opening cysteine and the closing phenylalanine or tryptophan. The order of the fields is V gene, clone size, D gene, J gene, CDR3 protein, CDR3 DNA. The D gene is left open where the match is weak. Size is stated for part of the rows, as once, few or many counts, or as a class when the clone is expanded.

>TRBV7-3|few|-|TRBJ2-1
CASSPTDPANEQFF
TGTGCCAGCAGCCCTACTGACCCCGCCAATGAGCAGTTCTTC
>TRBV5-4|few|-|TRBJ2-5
CASSPEGRQETQYF
TGTGCCAGCAGCCCCGAGGGGAGGCAAGAGACCCAGTACTTC
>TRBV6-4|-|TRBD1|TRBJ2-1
CASSVGQAPNEQFF
TGTGCCAGCAGTGTGGGACAGGCCCCCAATGAGCAGTTCTTC
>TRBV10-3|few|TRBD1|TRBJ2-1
CAIASGTGEFDEQFF
TGTGCCATCGCTTCCGGGACAGGGGAGTTCGATGAGCAGTTCTTC
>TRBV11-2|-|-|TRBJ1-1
CASSPRTRGLMVNTEAFF
TGTGCCAGCAGCCCTCGGACCAGGGGACTGATGGTGAACACTGAAGCTTTCTTT
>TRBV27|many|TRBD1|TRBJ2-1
CASSFQRDSYNEQFF
TGTGCCAGCAGTTTTCAACGGGACAGCTACAATGAGCAGTTCTTC
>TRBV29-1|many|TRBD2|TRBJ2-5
CSVEALSSGLGQYF
TGCAGCGTTGAAGCGTTGTCTAGCGGGCTGGGCCAGTACTTC
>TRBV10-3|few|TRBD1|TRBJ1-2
CATWDSSGGGYTF
TGTGCCACCTGGGACAGTTCAGGGGGTGGCTACACCTTC
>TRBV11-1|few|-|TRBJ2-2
CASSLAPYTGELFF
TGTGCCAGCAGCTTAGCTCCATACACCGGGGAGCTGTTTTTT
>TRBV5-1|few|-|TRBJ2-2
CASSLQGSGGELFF
TGCGCCAGCAGCTTACAGGGTTCGGGCGGGGAGCTGTTTTTT
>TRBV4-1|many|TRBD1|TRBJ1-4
CASSRRTGAFLQLFF
TGCGCCAGCAGCCGGAGGACAGGGGCGTTTTTACAACTGTTTTTT
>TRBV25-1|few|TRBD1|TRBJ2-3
CASSVNRGRRTDTQYF
TGTGCCAGCAGTGTAAACAGGGGGCGTCGCACAGATACGCAGTATTTT
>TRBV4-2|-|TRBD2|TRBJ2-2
CASSQGLARAGELFF
TGTGCCAGCAGCCAAGGACTAGCGAGGGCGGGGGAGCTGTTTTTT
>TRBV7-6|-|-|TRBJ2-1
CASSHPRGNDNEQFF
TGTGCCAGCAGTCATCCACGCGGGAACGACAATGAGCAGTTCTTC
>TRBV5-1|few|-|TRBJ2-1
CASSLGGARNEQFF
TGCGCCAGCAGCTTAGGGGGGGCTCGAAATGAGCAGTTCTTC
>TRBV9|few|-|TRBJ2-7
CASSLSDPGAGVSYEQYF
TGTGCCAGCAGCCTCTCAGATCCCGGGGCCGGGGTTTCCTACGAGCAGTACTTC